The 9 T cell receptor beta chains given below trace back to one sample, sequenced in a study of blood T cell repertoires in COVID-19. Profiled with immunoSEQ multiplex PCR; TCRdb holds only in-frame clones, not every one. Of about 260,000 clones detected, about 88% appear once; the ten largest clones hold about 5.2%. Sequencing was performed on peripheral blood. The receptors were sampled from an older woman with COVID-19, enrolled during active disease.

CDR3 sequence: CAWRDRGRGALHF. As DNA, the CDR3 is TGTGCCTGGAGAGACAGGGGGCGAGGGGCCCTCCACTTT. This rearrangement joins TRBV30 to TRBJ1-6; 10 nucleotides agree with TRBD1. Germline trimming cut 3 bases from V and 14 bases from J; bases unmatched to any gene: 7. There are 13 residues in the CDR3. Germline CDR1 and CDR2: GTSNPN and SVGIG (reference sequence).

This rearrangement joins TRBV19 to TRBJ2-5; no firm D call. Trimming took 4 bases from V and 2 from J, leaving 8 bases between them. Looked up from germline, CDR1 is LNHDA and CDR2 is SQIVND (reference sequence). The CDR3 runs 13 residues. The CDR3 DNA sequence: TGTGCCAGTAGTACTGGCAGTCAAGAGACCCAGTACTTC. Translated, it gives CASSTGSQETQYF.

V is TRBV5-1 and J is TRBJ2-3; 10 nucleotides align to TRBD1. The CDR3 is 17 residues long. Germline CDR1 reads SGHRS; CDR2 reads YFSETQ. J was trimmed by 0 bases and V by 4 bases; bases with no gene match: 8. CDR3 bases: TGCGCCAGCAGCCTACTAGGGACAGGGGCTAGCACAGATACGCAGTATTTT. This translates into CASSLLGTGASTDTQYF.

The chain links TRBV29-1 to TRBJ2-1; 10 positions agree with TRBD2. The CDR3 spans 14 residues. The V gene end was trimmed by 8 bases and the J gene end by 7 bases; junction bases not matched to a gene: 11. Germline loops: CDR1 SQVTM, CDR2 ANQGSEA. The CDR3 nucleotides read TGCAGCTGCGCGGCGGGACTAGCGCTAAATGAGCAGTTCTTC. Its translation is CSCAAGLALNEQFF.

J is TRBJ1-2 and V is TRBV18; 9 bases map to TRBD1. The CDR3 loop spans 13 amino acids. Per the germline V gene, CDR1 is KGHSH and CDR2 is LQKENI. Germline trimming cut 5 bases from V and 7 bases from J; bases unmatched to any gene: 5. This CDR3 is CASSEQGAGGYTF. Written as DNA, the CDR3 is TGTGCCAGCTCAGAACAGGGGGCCGGTGGCTACACCTTC.

The J gene is TRBJ1-4, the V gene TRBV15, with 9 positions matching TRBD1. This CDR3 region has 16 residues. The germline CDR1 and CDR2 sequences are LNHNV and YYDKDF (reference sequence). V shed 5 bases, J shed 5 bases, and the junction held 9 bases outside the gene matches. CDR3 in amino acids: CATSYRTGTGNEKLFF. The CDR3, as DNA: TGTGCCACCAGCTACCGAACCGGGACAGGGAATGAAAAACTGTTTTTT.

V gene TRBV7-2 combines with J gene TRBJ2-1; 7 nucleotides align to TRBD1. The junction had 3 bases not matched to a gene; V was cut back by 1 base and J by 0 bases. From germline, CDR1 is SGHTA and CDR2 FQGNSA. The CDR3 has 16 amino acids. The CDR3 region has the DNA TGTGCCAGCAGCTTAGAGGCAGGGGGCTCCTACAATGAGCAGTTCTTC. Protein product: CASSLEAGGSYNEQFF.

The chain uses TRBV6-5 and TRBJ2-1; TRBD1 matches at 11 bases. The CDR3 totals 15 residues. Trimming took 6 bases from V and 9 from J; bases not matched to a gene: 10. Germline V CDR1 and CDR2: MNHEY, SVGAGI. The CDR3 nucleotides are TGTGCCAGCAGAGAGAGGGGACAGGGGGTGGGTGAGCAGTTCTTC. This codes for CASRERGQGVGEQFF.

Only one count was recorded for this clone. The chain is built from TRBV12-3 or TRBV12-4 and TRBJ2-3; no clear D. V shed 3 bases and J shed 1 base, with 5 bases lying between them. The CDR3 is 13 residues long. CDR3 protein: CASSFTGTDTQYF. The DNA for the CDR3 is TGTGCCAGCAGTTTTACAGGCACAGATACGCAGTATTTT.